These 7 T cell receptor beta chains were all obtained from the same sample, sequenced in a study of OX40 agonist ivuxolimab in advanced cancers. TCRdb's table, derived via immunoSEQ multiplex PCR, lists solely in-frame clones and lacks some. Altogether 100,000 to 150,000 clones are present, under 95% being singletons, with the ten largest covering over 0.8%. Sequenced material: CD4+ or CD8+ T cells sorted from blood, taken in a trial of the OX40 agonist ivuxolimab. These receptors all stem from an adult with an advanced solid tumor such as melanoma, head and neck, liver or kidney cancer.

This clone was counted a single time. V usage is TRBV4-3 and J usage is TRBJ2-1; 8 bases map to TRBD2. Trimming cost V 4 bases and J 6 bases; bases outside gene matches: 8. Germline assignment: CDR1 LGHNA and CDR2 YSLEER. This CDR3 spans 15 amino acids. The DNA of the CDR3 is TGCGCCAGCAGCCGCTCGGGGGGGCCTTTCAATGAGCAGTTCTTC. Translation gives CASSRSGGPFNEQFF.

The chain is built from TRBV6-4 and TRBJ1-1; perhaps TRBD1 as D (5 bases). The CDR3 is 13 residues long. Germline V CDR1 and CDR2: MRHNA, SNTAGT. Trimming took off 4 bases at V and 4 bases at J, with 10 bases between the two ends. The CDR3 here is CASSGTGATEAFF. CDR3 DNA: TGTGCCAGCAGTGGAACTGGGGCCACTGAAGCTTTCTTT.

This clone has more than one count but fewer than ten. The chain combines TRBV7-9 with TRBJ2-7; TRBD1 might be the D (5 bases). V lost 5 bases and J 9 bases, leaving 23 bases between the germline ends. Germline V gene sequence: CDR1 SEHNR, CDR2 FQNEAQ (reference sequence). CDR3 length: 15 amino acids. CDR3 bases: TGTGCCAGCAGCCCTGACAGTGTTCTAATTGGACGGCAGTACTTC. It encodes CASSPDSVLIGRQYF.

The chain uses TRBV5-1 and TRBJ1-2, with TRBD1 matching over 11 bases. This CDR3 comprises 15 residues. Germline assignment: CDR1 SGHRS and CDR2 YFSETQ. The V segment lost 0 bases and the J segment 8 bases; nucleotides outside the gene matches: 6. The CDR3 sequence is CASSLADRGQGGYTF. The CDR3, as DNA: TGCGCCAGCAGCTTGGCGGACAGGGGGCAAGGGGGCTACACCTTC.

The chain is built from TRBV11-2 and TRBJ1-1, with 8 bases lining up with TRBD1. CDR3 length: 18 residues. The germline gives CDR1 SGHAT, CDR2 FQNNGV. With 3 bases clipped from V and 5 bases from J, the junction kept 17 bases outside the gene matches. CDR3 protein: CASSLSRAGGPLTTEAFF. CDR3 sequence (DNA): TGTGCCAGCAGCTTGTCTAGGGCAGGGGGCCCCCTTACGACTGAAGCTTTCTTT.

The genes are TRBV29-1 and TRBJ2-7, with 8 bases aligning to TRBD1. J lost 3 bases, V lost 2 bases, and 21 bases had no gene match. Germline assignment: CDR1 SQVTM and CDR2 ANQGSEA. CDR3 length equals 19 residues. The CDR3 here is CSVEIPEAGGPFGYYEQYF. CDR3 nucleotide sequence: TGCAGCGTTGAAATTCCCGAGGCAGGGGGCCCGTTTGGATACTACGAGCAGTACTTC.

This rearrangement joins TRBV15 to TRBJ2-1, with 7 bases identical to TRBD2. Trimming at V came to 1 base and at J to 7 bases, leaving 7 bases not matched to a gene. CDR3 length: 15 residues. Germline CDR1 is LNHNV and CDR2 is YYDKDF (reference sequence). The CDR3 nucleotides are TGTGCCACCAGCAGAGTACTAGCGTTAGGGAATGAGCAGTTCTTC. Encoded protein: CATSRVLALGNEQFF. The variable domain in full, completed from reference TRBV15 and TRBJ2-1, reads DAMVIQNPRYQVTQFGKPVTLSCSQTLNHNVMYWYQQKSSQAPKLLFHYYDKDFNNEADTPDNFQSRRPNTSFCFLDIRSPGLGDTAMYLCATSRVLALGNEQFFGPGTRLTVL.